This T cell receptor (beta chain) was identified in a study of T-cell memory formation after mild COVID-19. MiXCR was run by TCRdb on the 5' RACE reads, yielding one entry per CDR3 protein. The data hold 90,000 to 120,000 distinct CDR3 sequences, with around 14% observed a single time. The CDR3 length is 14 residues. The germline gives CDR1 LGHNT, CDR2 FRNRAP. V shed 5 bases and J shed 5 bases, with 12 bases lying between them. This receptor was obtained from a man between 18 and 29 years old who had mild COVID-19 (a few samples of this study predate the infection). Cell type and time point are not known. The genes are TRBV12-5 and TRBJ2-2, with D perhaps TRBD1 or TRBD2 (5 bases each). Sequencing was carried out using PBMCs or a T cell subset sorted from them (not recorded which). This CDR3 is CASGPGAMTGELFF. CDR3 coding DNA: TGTGCTAGTGGTCCCGGGGCTATGACCGGGGAGCTGTTTTTT.